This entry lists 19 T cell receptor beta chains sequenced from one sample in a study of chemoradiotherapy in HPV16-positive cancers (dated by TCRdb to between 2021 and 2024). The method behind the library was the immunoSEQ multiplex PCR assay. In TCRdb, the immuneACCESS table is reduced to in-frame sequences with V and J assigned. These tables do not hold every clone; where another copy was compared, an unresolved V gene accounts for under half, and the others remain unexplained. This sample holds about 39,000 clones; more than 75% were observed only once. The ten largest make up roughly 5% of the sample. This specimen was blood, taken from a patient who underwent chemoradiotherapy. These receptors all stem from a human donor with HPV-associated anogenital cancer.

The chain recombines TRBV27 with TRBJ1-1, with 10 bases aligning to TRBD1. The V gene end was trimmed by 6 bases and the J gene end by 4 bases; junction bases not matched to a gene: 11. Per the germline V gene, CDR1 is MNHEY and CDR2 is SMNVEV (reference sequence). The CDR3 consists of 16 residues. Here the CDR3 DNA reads TGTGCCAGCAGCCGATCCGGGACAGGGGAGGGCACTGAAGCTTTCTTT. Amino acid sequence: CASSRSGTGEGTEAFF.

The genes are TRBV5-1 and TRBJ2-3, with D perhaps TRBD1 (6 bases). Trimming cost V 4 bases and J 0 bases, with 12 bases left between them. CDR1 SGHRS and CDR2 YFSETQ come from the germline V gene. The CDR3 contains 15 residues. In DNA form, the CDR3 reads TGCGCCAGCAGCCCTCCGACAGGTAGCACAGATACGCAGTATTTT. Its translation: CASSPPTGSTDTQYF.

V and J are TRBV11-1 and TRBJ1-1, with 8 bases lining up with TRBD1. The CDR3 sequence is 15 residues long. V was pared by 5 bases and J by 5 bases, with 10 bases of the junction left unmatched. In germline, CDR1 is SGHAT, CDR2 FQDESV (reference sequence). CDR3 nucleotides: TGTGCCAGCAGCCAGAGGAGGACAGGGCGGACTGAAGCTTTCTTT. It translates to CASSQRRTGRTEAFF.

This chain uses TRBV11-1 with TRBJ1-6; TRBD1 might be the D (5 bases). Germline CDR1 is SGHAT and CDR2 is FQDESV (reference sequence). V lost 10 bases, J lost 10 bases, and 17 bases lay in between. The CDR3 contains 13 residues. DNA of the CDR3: TGTGCCACCTCCATGGGGGTAGAGTCACCCCTCCACTTT. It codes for CATSMGVESPLHF.

DNA of the CDR3: TGTGCCAGCAGCCAAGCGCGGCTAACCGGGGAGCTGTTTTTT. Encoded protein: CASSQARLTGELFF. V is TRBV14 and J is TRBJ2-2; D unresolved. Deletions cut 1 base from V and 5 bases from J, with 8 bases between. The germline V gene has CDR1 SGHDN and CDR2 FVKESK. There are 14 residues in the CDR3.

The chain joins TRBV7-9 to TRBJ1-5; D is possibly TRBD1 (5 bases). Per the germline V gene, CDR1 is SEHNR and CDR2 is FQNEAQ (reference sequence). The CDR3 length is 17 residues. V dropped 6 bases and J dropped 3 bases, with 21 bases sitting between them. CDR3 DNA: TGTGCCAGCAGTACCGCCCCGGGGACGGACTACAATCAGCCCCAGCATTTT. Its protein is CASSTAPGTDYNQPQHF.

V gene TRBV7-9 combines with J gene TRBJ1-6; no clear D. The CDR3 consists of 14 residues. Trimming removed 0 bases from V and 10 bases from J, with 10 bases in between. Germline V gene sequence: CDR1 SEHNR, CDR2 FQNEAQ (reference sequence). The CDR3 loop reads CASSLAVASSPLHF. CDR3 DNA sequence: TGTGCCAGCAGCTTAGCCGTGGCCTCGTCACCCCTCCACTTT.

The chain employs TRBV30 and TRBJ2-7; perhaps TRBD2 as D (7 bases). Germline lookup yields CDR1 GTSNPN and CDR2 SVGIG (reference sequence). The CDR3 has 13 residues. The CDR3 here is CARGAFQSYEQYF. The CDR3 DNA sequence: TGTGCACGGGGGGCCTTTCAATCCTACGAGCAGTACTTC.

CDR3 sequence: CASSLQVGSTEAFF. The CDR3 bases are TGTGCCAGCAGCTTGCAGGTGGGGAGCACTGAAGCTTTCTTT. The chain joins TRBV5-8 to TRBJ1-1; D is undetermined. Germline V lookup: CDR1 SGHTS, CDR2 YDEGEE. Between the trimmed V and J ends, which lost 1 base and 4 bases, there was a span of 11 bases. This CDR3 spans 14 amino acids.

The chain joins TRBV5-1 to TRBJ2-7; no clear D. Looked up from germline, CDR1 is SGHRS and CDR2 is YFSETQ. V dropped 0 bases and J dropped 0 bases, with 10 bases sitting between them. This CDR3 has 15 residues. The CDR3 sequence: CASSLGLVSSYEQYF. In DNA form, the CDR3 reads TGCGCCAGCAGCTTGGGACTTGTCAGCTCCTACGAGCAGTACTTC.

The CDR3 DNA reads as TGTGCCAGCAGCCACCGGTCGGGACTAGCCTCCTACGAGCAGTACTTC. Translating it yields CASSHRSGLASYEQYF. This chain links TRBV14 with TRBJ2-7, with 9 nucleotides matching TRBD2. Germline CDR1 SGHDN, CDR2 FVKESK. CDR3 length: 16 amino acids. Germline trimming cut 3 bases from V and 0 bases from J; bases unmatched to any gene: 6. Together with reference TRBV14 and TRBJ2-7, the CDR3 gives the full variable domain: EAGVTQFPSHSVIEKGQTVTLRCDPISGHDNLYWYRRVMGKEIKFLLHFVKESKQDESGMPNNRFLAERTGGTYSTLKVQPAELEDSGVYFCASSHRSGLASYEQYFGPGTRLTVT.

The CDR3 bases are TGTGCCAGCAGTGACTACCCGAACACCGGGGAGCTGTTTTTT. It codes for CASSDYPNTGELFF. The gene calls are TRBV6-4 and TRBJ2-2, with D hard to call. V shed 1 base and J shed 0 bases, with 3 bases lying between them. The CDR3 is 14 residues long. Germline V lookup: CDR1 MRHNA, CDR2 SNTAGT.

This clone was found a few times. The CDR3 DNA reads as TGTGCCAGTAAGTCAGGGTCACAGCCCCAGCATTTT. Encoded protein: CASKSGSQPQHF. The chain recombines TRBV19 with TRBJ1-5, with a weak D call TRBD1 (5 bases). The CDR3 covers 12 residues. Germline lookup yields CDR1 LNHDA and CDR2 SQIVND (reference sequence). V was trimmed by 7 bases and J by 7 bases, leaving 11 bases between them.

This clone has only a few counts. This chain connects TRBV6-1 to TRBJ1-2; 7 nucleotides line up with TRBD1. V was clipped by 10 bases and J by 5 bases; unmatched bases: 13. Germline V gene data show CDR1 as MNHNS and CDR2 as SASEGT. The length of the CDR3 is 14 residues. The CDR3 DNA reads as TGTGCCACCATACCCCGCGAGACAGGGTATGGCTACACCTTC. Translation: CATIPRETGYGYTF.

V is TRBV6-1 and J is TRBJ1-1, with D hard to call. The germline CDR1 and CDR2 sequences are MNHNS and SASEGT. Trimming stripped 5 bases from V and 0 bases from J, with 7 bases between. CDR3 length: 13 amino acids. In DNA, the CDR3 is TGTGCCAGCAGTTGGCAAATGAACACTGAAGCTTTCTTT. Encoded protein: CASSWQMNTEAFF.

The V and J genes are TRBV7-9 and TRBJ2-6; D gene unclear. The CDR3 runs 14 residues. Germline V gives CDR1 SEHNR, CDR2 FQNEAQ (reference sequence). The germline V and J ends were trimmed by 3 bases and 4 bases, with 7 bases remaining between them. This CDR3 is CASSFTAGANVLTF. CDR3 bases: TGTGCCAGCAGCTTCACAGCAGGGGCCAACGTCCTGACTTTC.

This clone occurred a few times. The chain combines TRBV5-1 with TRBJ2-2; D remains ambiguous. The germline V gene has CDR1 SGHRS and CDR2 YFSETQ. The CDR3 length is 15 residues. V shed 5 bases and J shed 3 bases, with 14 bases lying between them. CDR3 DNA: TGCGCCAGCAGTCTGGCTGTTGTCGACACCGGGGAGCTGTTTTTT. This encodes CASSLAVVDTGELFF.

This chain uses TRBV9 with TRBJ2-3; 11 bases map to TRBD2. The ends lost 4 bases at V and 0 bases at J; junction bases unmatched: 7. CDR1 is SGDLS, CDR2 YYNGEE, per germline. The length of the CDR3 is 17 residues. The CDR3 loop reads CASSRTLAGGSTDTQYF. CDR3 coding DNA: TGTGCCAGCAGCCGCACCCTAGCGGGGGGAAGCACAGATACGCAGTATTTT.

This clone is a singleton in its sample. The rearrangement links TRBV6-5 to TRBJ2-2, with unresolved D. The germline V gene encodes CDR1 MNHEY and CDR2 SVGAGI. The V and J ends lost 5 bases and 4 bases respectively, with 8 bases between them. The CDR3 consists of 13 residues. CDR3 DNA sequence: TGTGCCAGCAGTACAGAGGTCACCGGGGAGCTGTTTTTT. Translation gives CASSTEVTGELFF.